This TCR beta chain is drawn from a study of cytomegalovirus exposure and HLA in healthy donors. Use of 60 Vbeta and 13 Jbeta primers characterized the PCR. Clones were read by immunoSEQ multiplex PCR, and TCRdb kept only the in-frame ones, dropping some. The repertoire consists of about 160,000 clones, with 85% occurring once and the leading ten covering 1%. General study results and limits: Reportedly, diagnosis of cytomegalovirus status by the classifier showed high specificity and sensitivity. In vitro assays verified that a few CMV-associated chains recognized CMV antigens specifically. Sequencing likely caused a cluster of highly shared sequence variants.

The CDR3 covers 15 residues. The germline gives CDR1 SGHTA, CDR2 FQGNSA. The junction had 7 bases not matched to a gene; V was cut back by 5 bases and J by 7 bases. Nominally healthy donors were sampled, though unrecorded immune exposures were likely. Concerning this clone: Its antigen remains unidentified.

The sample taken for sequencing was PBMCs. The genes are TRBV7-2 and TRBJ1-6, with 8 bases aligning to TRBD1. The TCR originated in a boy aged 2 to 10 in good health and CMV-seronegative. In DNA, the CDR3 is TGTGCCAGCAGCACATGGACAGGGTTCAATTCACCCCTCCACTTT. Protein: CASSTWTGFNSPLHF.